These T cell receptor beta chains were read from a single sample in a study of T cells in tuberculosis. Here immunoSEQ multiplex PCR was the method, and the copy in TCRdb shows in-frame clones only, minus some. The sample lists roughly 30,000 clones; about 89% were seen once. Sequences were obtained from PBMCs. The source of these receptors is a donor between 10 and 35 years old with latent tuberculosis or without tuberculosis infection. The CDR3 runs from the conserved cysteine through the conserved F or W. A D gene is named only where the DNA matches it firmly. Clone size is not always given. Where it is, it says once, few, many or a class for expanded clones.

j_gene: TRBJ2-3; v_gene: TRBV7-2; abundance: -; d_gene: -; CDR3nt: TGTGCCAGCAGCTTCCTCACAGATACGCAGTATTTT; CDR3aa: CASSFLTDTQYF
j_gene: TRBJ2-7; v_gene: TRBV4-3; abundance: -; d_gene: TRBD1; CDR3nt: TGCGCCAGCAGCCAGGCTTTGGACAGGTTTTCCTACGAGCAGTACTTC; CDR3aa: CASSQALDRFSYEQYF
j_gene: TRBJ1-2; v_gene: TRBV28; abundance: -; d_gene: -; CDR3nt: TGTGCCAGCATGCAGAATAACTATGGCTACACCTTC; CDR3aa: CASMQNNYGYTF
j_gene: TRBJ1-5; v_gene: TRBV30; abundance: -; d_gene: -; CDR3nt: TGTGCCTGGAGAAGAGGGCGGGAGCCCCAGCATTTT; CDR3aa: CAWRRGREPQHF
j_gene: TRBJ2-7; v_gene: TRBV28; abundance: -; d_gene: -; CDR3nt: TGTGCCAGCAGTTCTACCTTCTACGAGCAGTACTTC; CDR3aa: CASSSTFYEQYF
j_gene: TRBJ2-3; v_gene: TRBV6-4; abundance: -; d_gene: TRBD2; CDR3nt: TGTGCCAGCAGTGCGGCGGGGGGAGGCACAGATACGCAGTATTTT; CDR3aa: CASSAAGGGTDTQYF
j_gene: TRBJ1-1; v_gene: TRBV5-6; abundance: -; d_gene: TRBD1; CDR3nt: TGTGCCAGCAGCTTGCGGACAGGGCGATACACTGAAGCTTTCTTT; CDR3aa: CASSLRTGRYTEAFF
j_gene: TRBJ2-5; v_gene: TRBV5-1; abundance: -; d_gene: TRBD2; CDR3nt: TGCGCCAGCAGCCGAAGGGTAGCGGGGGGGCCGTCGCCAGAGACCCAGTACTTC; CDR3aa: CASSRRVAGGPSPETQYF
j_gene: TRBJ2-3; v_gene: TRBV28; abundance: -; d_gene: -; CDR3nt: TGTGCCAGCAGTCCCCACCCTGCGGTCCAGGGGCAGTATTTT; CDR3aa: CASSPHPAVQGQYF
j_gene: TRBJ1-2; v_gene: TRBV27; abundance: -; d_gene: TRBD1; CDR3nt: TGTGCCAGCAGTTTAAGAGGGGACAGGGGGTACTATGGCTACACCTTC; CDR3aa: CASSLRGDRGYYGYTF
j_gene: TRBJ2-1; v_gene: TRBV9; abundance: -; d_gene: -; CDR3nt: TGTGCCAGCAGCCCCCCCCTACAGGGCGGCTACAATGAGCAGTTCTTC; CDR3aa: CASSPPLQGGYNEQFF
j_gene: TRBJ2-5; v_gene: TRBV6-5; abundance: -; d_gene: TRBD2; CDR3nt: TGTGCCAGCAGTTACGGGACTAGCGGGGGTGTGACCCAGTACTTC; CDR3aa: CASSYGTSGGVTQYF
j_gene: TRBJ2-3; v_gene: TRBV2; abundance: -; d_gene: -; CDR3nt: TGTGCCAGCAGTGAACGGGGAAATAGGGATACGCAGTATTTT; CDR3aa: CASSERGNRDTQYF
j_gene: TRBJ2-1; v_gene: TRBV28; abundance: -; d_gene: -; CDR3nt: TGTGCCAGCAGTTTAAAGGAGTACAATGAGCAGTTCTTC; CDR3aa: CASSLKEYNEQFF
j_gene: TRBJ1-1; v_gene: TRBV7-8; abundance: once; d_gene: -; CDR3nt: TGTGCCAGCAGCTTAGGGGGGCAGGGGACTGAAGCTTTCTTT; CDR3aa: CASSLGGQGTEAFF
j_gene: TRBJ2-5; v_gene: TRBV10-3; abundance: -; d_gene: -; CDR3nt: TGTGCCATCAGTGACAGGGTCAAAGAGACCCAGTACTTC; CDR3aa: CAISDRVKETQYF
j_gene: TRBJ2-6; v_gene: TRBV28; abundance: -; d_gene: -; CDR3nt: TGTGCCAGCAACCTTATTCAGGGATCCGGGGCCAACGTCCTGACTTTC; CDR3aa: CASNLIQGSGANVLTF
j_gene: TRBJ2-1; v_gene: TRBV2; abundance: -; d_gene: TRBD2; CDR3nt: TGTGCCAGCAGGGGGAGCGGGGACTTAAATGAGCAGTTCTTC; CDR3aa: CASRGSGDLNEQFF
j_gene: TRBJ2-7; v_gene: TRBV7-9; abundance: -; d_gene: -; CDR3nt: TGTGCCAGCAGCTTAGTGGGAAAGGCGGGAATTGATAGTCGGCAGTACTTC; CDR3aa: CASSLVGKAGIDSRQYF
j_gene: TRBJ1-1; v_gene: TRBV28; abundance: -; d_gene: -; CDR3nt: TGTGCCAGCAGTCTTGGGGGCAGAAGTACTGAAGCTTTCTTT; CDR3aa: CASSLGGRSTEAFF
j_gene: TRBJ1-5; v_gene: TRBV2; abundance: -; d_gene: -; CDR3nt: TGTGCCAGCAGTGGACAGCCCAATCAGCCCCAGCATTTT; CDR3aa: CASSGQPNQPQHF
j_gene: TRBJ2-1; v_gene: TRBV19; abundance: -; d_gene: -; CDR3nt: TGTGCCAGTAGTATAGCTCATGAGCAGTTCTTC; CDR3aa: CASSIAHEQFF
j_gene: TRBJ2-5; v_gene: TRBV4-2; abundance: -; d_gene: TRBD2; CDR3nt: TGTGCCAGCAGCCAAGTAGGTCGGGCCAGCGGGGGGCCGGTTCTTCGAGAGACCCAGTACTTC; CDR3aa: CASSQVGRASGGPVLRETQYF
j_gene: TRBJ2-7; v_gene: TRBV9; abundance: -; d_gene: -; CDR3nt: TGTGCCAGCAGCGTGGGGGCAGGGGGGCCCTACGAGCAGTACTTC; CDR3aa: CASSVGAGGPYEQYF
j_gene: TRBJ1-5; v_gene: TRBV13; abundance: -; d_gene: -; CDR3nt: TGTGCCAGCAGCAGTAGGACAGAGATCAATCAGCCCCAGCATTTT; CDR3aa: CASSSRTEINQPQHF
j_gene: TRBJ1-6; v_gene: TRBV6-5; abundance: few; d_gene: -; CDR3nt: TGTGCCAGCAGTTACAGTCGACAGACGGCCAATTCACCCCTCCACTTT; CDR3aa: CASSYSRQTANSPLHF
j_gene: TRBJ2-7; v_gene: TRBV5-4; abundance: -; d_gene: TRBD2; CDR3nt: TGTGCCAGCAGCTTGGAGGCGGGAGGGCCTAGGGGCGAGCAGTACTTC; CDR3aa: CASSLEAGGPRGEQYF
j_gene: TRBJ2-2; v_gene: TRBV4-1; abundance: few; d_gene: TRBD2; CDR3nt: TGCGCCAGCATATGGTCGCTAGCGGGAAACACCGGGGAGCTGTTTTTT; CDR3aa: CASIWSLAGNTGELFF
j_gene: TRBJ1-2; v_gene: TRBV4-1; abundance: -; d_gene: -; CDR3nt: TGCGCCAGCAGCCAAGGGCCAGTCATTACGAACTATGGCTACACCTTC; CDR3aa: CASSQGPVITNYGYTF
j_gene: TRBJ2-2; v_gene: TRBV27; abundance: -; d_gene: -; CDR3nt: TGTGCCAGCAGTTGGACACTCGGGTTCGCCGGGGAGCTGTTTTTT; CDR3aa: CASSWTLGFAGELFF
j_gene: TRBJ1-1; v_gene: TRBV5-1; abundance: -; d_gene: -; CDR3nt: TGCGCCAGCAGCATCGGCAGGGGACGCTTTACTGAAGCTTTCTTT; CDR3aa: CASSIGRGRFTEAFF
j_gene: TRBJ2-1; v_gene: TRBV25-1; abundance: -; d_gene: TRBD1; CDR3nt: TGTGCCAGCAGTGAGGCAGGGGGCTCTATCTACAATGAGCAGTTCTTC; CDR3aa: CASSEAGGSIYNEQFF
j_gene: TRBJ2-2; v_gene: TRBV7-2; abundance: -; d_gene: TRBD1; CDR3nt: TGTGCCAGCAGCGTTGGACAGGGGGTGACCGGGGAGCTGTTTTTT; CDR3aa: CASSVGQGVTGELFF
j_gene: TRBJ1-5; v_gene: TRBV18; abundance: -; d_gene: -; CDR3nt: TGTGCCAGCTCACCCATAACAGGGTCACCCAATCAGCCCCAGCATTTT; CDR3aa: CASSPITGSPNQPQHF
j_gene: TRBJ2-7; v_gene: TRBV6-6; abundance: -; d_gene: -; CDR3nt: TGTGCCAGCGCCCCGCCGGAGGTCAGCTACGAGCAGTACTTC; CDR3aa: CASAPPEVSYEQYF
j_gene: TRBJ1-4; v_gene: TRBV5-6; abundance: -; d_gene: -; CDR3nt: TGTGCCAGCAGCTTGAAAGGTACCAGGCAGAATGAAAAACTGTTTTTT; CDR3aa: CASSLKGTRQNEKLFF
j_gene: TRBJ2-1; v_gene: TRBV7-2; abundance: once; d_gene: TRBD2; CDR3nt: TGTGCCAGCAGCCGTCCGGGGGGGCCCAATGAGCAGTTCTTC; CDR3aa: CASSRPGGPNEQFF
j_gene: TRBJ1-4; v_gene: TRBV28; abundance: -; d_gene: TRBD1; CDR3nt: TGTGCCAGCAGTCCCCAGACAGGGCAAAATGAAAAACTGTTTTTT; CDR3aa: CASSPQTGQNEKLFF